This T cell receptor (beta chain) came from a study of OX40 agonist ivuxolimab in advanced cancers. Per germline, CDR1 LGHNA and CDR2 YSLEER. CDR3 length: 16 amino acids. The V gene end was trimmed by 0 bases and the J gene end by 8 bases; junction bases not matched to a gene: 7. This clone was counted between two and nine times. Assay used: immunoSEQ multiplex PCR; TCRdb lists only in-frame clones, some missing. Of roughly 60,000 clones in the sample, 86% were seen once. The receptor was isolated from an adult with an advanced solid tumor such as melanoma, head and neck, liver or kidney cancer. V gene TRBV4-3 combines with J gene TRBJ1-4, with 9 nucleotides matching TRBD1. Sequenced here: CD4+ or CD8+ T cells sorted from blood, sampled in a trial of the OX40 agonist ivuxolimab. Here the CDR3 DNA reads TGCGCCAGCAGCCAAGATGCCGGGACAGGGAGGGAAAAACTGTTTTTT. It is translated as CASSQDAGTGREKLFF.